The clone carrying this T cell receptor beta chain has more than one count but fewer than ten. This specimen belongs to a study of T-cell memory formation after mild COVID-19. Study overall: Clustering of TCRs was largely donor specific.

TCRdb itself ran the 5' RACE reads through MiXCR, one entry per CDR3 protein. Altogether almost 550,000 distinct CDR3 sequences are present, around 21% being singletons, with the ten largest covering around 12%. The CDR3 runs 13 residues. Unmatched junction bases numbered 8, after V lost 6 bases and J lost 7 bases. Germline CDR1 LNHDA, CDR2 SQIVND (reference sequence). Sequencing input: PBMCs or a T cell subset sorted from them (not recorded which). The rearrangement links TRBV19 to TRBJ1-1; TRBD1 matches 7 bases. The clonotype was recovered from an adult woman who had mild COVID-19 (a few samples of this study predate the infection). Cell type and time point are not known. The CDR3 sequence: CASRAGQTIEAFF. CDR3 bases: TGTGCCAGTAGAGCGGGACAGACGATTGAAGCTTTCTTT. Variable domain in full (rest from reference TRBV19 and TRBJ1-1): DGGITQSPKYLFRKEGQNVTLSCEQNLNHDAMYWYRQDPGQGLRLIYYSQIVNDFQKGDIAEGYSVSREKKESFPLTVTSAQKNPTAFYLCASRAGQTIEAFFGQGTRLTVV.